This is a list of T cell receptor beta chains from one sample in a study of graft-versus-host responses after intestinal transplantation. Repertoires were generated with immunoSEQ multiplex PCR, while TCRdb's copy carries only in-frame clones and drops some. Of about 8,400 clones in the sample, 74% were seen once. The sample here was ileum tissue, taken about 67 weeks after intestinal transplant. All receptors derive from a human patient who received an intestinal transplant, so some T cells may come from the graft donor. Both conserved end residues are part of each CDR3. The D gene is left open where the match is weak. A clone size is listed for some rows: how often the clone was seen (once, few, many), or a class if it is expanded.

CASSLKGEGTEAFF TGTGCCAGCAGCTTAAAGGGGGAAGGGACTGAAGCTTTCTTT TRBV7-3 - - TRBJ1-1
CASSSNNRVSYEQYF TGTGCCAGCAGTTCGAACAACAGGGTCTCCTACGAGCAGTACTTC TRBV6-5 - - TRBJ2-7
CASSEGGGQETQYF TGTGCCAGCAGCGAGGGGGGAGGACAAGAGACCCAGTACTTC TRBV9 - - TRBJ2-5
CASSTRTGGGSRTYEQYF TGTGCCAGTAGTACAAGGACAGGGGGCGGATCCAGGACCTACGAGCAGTACTTC TRBV19 - TRBD1 TRBJ2-7
CASSLYRLAGGQDTQYF TGTGCCAGCAGTTTATATCGACTAGCGGGAGGGCAAGATACGCAGTATTTT TRBV28 - TRBD2 TRBJ2-3
CAWSPTGGRGYTF TGTGCCTGGAGTCCCACAGGGGGAAGAGGCTACACCTTC TRBV30 few TRBD1 TRBJ1-2
CASSLAGSPNYGYTF TGCGCCAGCAGCTTGGCCGGGAGCCCTAACTATGGCTACACCTTC TRBV5-1 - - TRBJ1-2
CASSESVSNTEAFF TGCGCCAGCAGTGAGTCAGTCAGCAACACTGAAGCTTTCTTT TRBV10-1 - - TRBJ1-1
CASSPIHSATETQYF TGTGCCAGCAGCCCCATCCACTCGGCAACAGAGACCCAGTACTTC TRBV7-9 - - TRBJ2-5
CASSLEQLYGYTF TGTGCCAGCAGCTTGGAACAGCTCTATGGCTACACCTTC TRBV5-2 - - TRBJ1-2
CASSLDGGSSGNTIYF TGCGCCAGCAGCTTGGATGGAGGTAGCTCTGGAAACACCATATATTTT TRBV5-1 - - TRBJ1-3
CASSQDTGQPQHF TGCGCCAGCAGCCAAGATACCGGTCAGCCCCAGCATTTT TRBV4-1 - - TRBJ1-5
CASSPDLLGVMRYGYTF TGCGCCAGCAGCCCGGACCTATTGGGGGTGATGAGGTATGGCTACACCTTC TRBV4-1 medium-sized - TRBJ1-2
CAWRRTGGFGNTIYF TGTGCCTGGAGGCGGACAGGGGGCTTCGGAAACACCATATATTTT TRBV30 - TRBD1 TRBJ1-3
CAISEPPGLGVRETQYF TGTGCCATCAGTGAGCCTCCGGGACTAGGTGTGAGAGAGACCCAGTACTTC TRBV10-3 few TRBD2 TRBJ2-5
CASNPPGGGDTQYF TGTGCCAGCAACCCCCCAGGGGGAGGAGATACGCAGTATTTT TRBV28 - - TRBJ2-3